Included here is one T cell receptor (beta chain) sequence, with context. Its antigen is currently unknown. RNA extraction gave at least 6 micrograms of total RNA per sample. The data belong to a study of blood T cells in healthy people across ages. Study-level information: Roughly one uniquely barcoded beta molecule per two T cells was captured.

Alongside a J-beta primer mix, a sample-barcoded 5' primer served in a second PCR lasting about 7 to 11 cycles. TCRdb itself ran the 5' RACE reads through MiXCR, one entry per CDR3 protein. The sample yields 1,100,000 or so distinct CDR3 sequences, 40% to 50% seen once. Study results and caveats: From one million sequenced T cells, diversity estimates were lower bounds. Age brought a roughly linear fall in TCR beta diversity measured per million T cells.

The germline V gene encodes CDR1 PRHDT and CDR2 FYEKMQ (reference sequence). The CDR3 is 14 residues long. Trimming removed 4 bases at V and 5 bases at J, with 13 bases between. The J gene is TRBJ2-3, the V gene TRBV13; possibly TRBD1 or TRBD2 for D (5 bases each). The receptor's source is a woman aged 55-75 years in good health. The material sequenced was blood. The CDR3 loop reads CASSSGLGGDTQYF. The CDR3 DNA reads TGTGCCAGCAGCTCCGGGCTTGGGGGAGATACGCAGTATTTT.